This TCR beta chain was obtained from a study of cytotoxic CD8 clonotypes in ibrutinib-treated CLL. Study-wide results and limits: Age-matched healthy donor levels were exceeded by baseline clonality, which tracked circulating CD8+ T-cell counts.

The CDR3 runs to 16 residues. Germline V gives CDR1 PRHDT, CDR2 FYEKMQ (reference sequence). V trimming: 4 bases; J trimming: 1 base; junction bases outside the gene matches: 4. The repertoire was sequenced with immunoSEQ multiplex PCR; TCRdb's copy has only in-frame clones and lacks some. This table has 150,000 to 250,000 clones, 72% appearing once. As for this clone: Its target is unknown.

The V call is TRBV13, the J call TRBJ2-3; 11 nucleotides agree with TRBD2. Sample: PBMCs, taken after 24 months of ibrutinib treatment. The sequence came from a human donor with chronic lymphocytic leukemia. CDR3 sequence (DNA): TGTGCCAGCAGCTCCGGGACTAGCGGAGGCACAGATACGCAGTATTTT. Its translation is CASSSGTSGGTDTQYF. Drawing the rest from reference TRBV13 and TRBJ2-3, the complete variable domain is AAGVIQSPRHLIKEKRETATLKCYPIPRHDTVYWYQQGPGQDPQFLISFYEKMQSDKGSIPDRFSAQQFSDYHSELNMSSLELGDSALYFCASSSGTSGGTDTQYFGPGTRLTVL.